The 8 T cell receptor beta chains reported below all come from one sample, sequenced in a study of blood T cell repertoires in COVID-19. Sequencing used immunoSEQ multiplex PCR; TCRdb keeps in-frame clones, though not all of them. The sample records 180,000 or so clones, around 85% being singletons. The sequencing sample was made of peripheral blood. Receptors originate from a woman aged 55-69 years with acute or convalescent COVID-19.

This chain joins TRBV29-1 and TRBJ1-2, with 7 positions matching TRBD1. CDR1 is SQVTM and CDR2 is ANQGSEA in the germline V gene. The CDR3 covers 12 residues. Losses at the gene ends were 5 bases for V and 8 bases for J; bases not matched to a gene: 8. The CDR3 DNA reads as TGCAGCGTTCTCTTGGCAGGGGGAGGCTACACCTTC. Its translation is CSVLLAGGGYTF.

This chain uses TRBV4-2 with TRBJ2-3; 9 bases are shared with TRBD2. The CDR3 has 15 amino acids. CDR1 is LGHNA, CDR2 YNFKEQ, per germline. Trimming at V came to 4 bases and at J to 2 bases, leaving 4 bases not matched to a gene. This CDR3 is CASSPTSGPTDTQYF. The CDR3 DNA sequence: TGTGCCAGCAGCCCGACTAGCGGCCCCACAGATACGCAGTATTTT.

The chain uses TRBV2 and TRBJ1-1; D perhaps matches TRBD1 (5 bases). V was pared by 8 bases and J by 0 bases, with 13 bases between. The CDR3 contains 14 residues. Germline lookup yields CDR1 SNHLY and CDR2 FYNNEI. CDR3 nucleotide sequence: TGTGCCAGCGGGCCTGGGGGGATGAACACTGAAGCTTTCTTT. The encoded protein is CASGPGGMNTEAFF.

The CDR3 here is CASSPTVEGDYGYTF. The CDR3 DNA sequence: TGTGCCAGCAGCCCGACGGTGGAGGGTGACTATGGCTACACCTTC. This chain links TRBV7-9 with TRBJ1-2, with D uncertain. CDR1 is SEHNR and CDR2 is FQNEAQ in the germline V gene (reference sequence). V lost 5 bases and J 3 bases, leaving 16 bases between the germline ends. This CDR3 has 15 residues.

The DNA for the CDR3 is TGTGCCAGCAGTTACTCAGCGGGTCCCCAAGAGACCCAGTACTTC. Protein: CASSYSAGPQETQYF. The rearrangement uses TRBV6-5 and TRBJ2-5, with D possibly matching TRBD2 (6 bases). Per the germline V gene, CDR1 is MNHEY and CDR2 is SVGAGI. The V and J ends lost 0 bases and 1 base respectively, with 9 bases between them. The length of the CDR3 is 15 residues.

This chain connects TRBV7-9 to TRBJ2-7; 12 bases are a match to TRBD2. The CDR3 consists of 15 residues. Germline CDR1 is SEHNR and CDR2 is FQNEAQ (reference sequence). Trimming took 5 bases from V and 0 from J; bases not matched to a gene: 2. This chain's CDR3 is CASSTTSGSSYEQYF. Here the CDR3 DNA reads TGTGCCAGCAGCACGACTAGCGGGAGCTCCTACGAGCAGTACTTC.

The chain employs TRBV6-6 and TRBJ1-5, with 7 nucleotides matching TRBD1. Germline values: CDR1 MNHNY, CDR2 SVGAGI (reference sequence). The V and J ends lost 5 bases and 2 bases, in that order; junction bases with no gene match: 12. The CDR3 contains 17 residues. The CDR3 is CASSPDREIRGNQPQHF. The CDR3 DNA is TGTGCCAGCAGTCCCGACAGGGAAATTCGGGGCAATCAGCCCCAGCATTTT.

This clone was counted between two and nine times. The CDR3 sequence is CASSFQGAGRFTF. Written as DNA, the CDR3 is TGTGCCAGCAGTTTTCAGGGGGCGGGGAGGTTCACCTTC. The V and J genes are TRBV28 and TRBJ1-2, with 8 bases aligning to TRBD1. From germline, CDR1 is MDHEN and CDR2 SYDVKM. The V segment lost 3 bases and the J segment 13 bases; nucleotides outside the gene matches: 10. The CDR3 consists of 13 residues.